This T cell receptor beta chain was documented in a study of a mutant IDH1 vaccine in newly diagnosed glioma. Study-wide context: Treated patients, roughly 60% male and approximately 38% female, averaged around 40 years of age. Earlier therapy was either radiotherapy, temozolomide, or both, and most got both. Study observations and caveats: Whatever changes occurred in top peripheral T cell clonotypes seemed unrelated to pseudoprogression.

Stated time point: baseline, week 1 (first vaccination visit). Treatment described: pre-vaccination baseline after standard-of-care therapy. Diagnosis in the donors showed new WHO grade 3 or 4 astrocytomas that were IDH1-mutant and ATRX-lost. CDR1 and CDR2 (germline): SGHAT, FQNNGV. The CDR3 has 15 amino acids. Trimming took 1 base from V and 6 from J, leaving 12 bases between them. Assay: immunoSEQ multiplex PCR; the TCRdb copy retains only in-frame clones and omits some. Of about 24,000 clones in the sample, approximately 90% were seen once. On this clone itself: The antigen remains unidentified.

The TCR was taken from a man aged 25-45 years with glioma. J is TRBJ2-2 and V is TRBV11-2; D gene ambiguous. The sample was PBMCs, taken from a glioma patient treated with radiotherapy, temozolomide or both. This CDR3 reads CASSLVARLSGELFF. The CDR3 nucleotides are TGTGCCAGCAGCTTAGTTGCTAGGTTGTCCGGGGAGCTGTTTTTT.